Listed below are T cell receptor beta chains from one sample, sequenced in a study of T-cell memory formation after mild COVID-19. MiXCR, run by TCRdb on the 5' RACE reads, gives a single entry per CDR3 protein. The table has around 250,000 distinct CDR3 sequences, 16% seen once. The sequenced sample consisted of PBMCs or a T cell subset sorted from them (not recorded which). The receptors stem from a man between 18 and 35 years old who had mild COVID-19 (a few samples of this study predate the infection). Cell type and time point are not known. Each CDR3 is given with its conserved first and last residue.

CDR3aa: CASSLSLQGKGIQYF
j_gene: TRBJ2-4
len: 15
v_gene: TRBV12-3/TRBV12-4

CDR3aa: CASSLDGKNTEAFF
j_gene: TRBJ1-1
len: 14
v_gene: TRBV6-2/TRBV6-3

CDR3aa: CATSELTGGVDEQFF
j_gene: TRBJ2-1
len: 15
v_gene: TRBV24-1

CDR3aa: CSARDYGTGLYNEQFF
j_gene: TRBJ2-1
len: 16
v_gene: TRBV20-1

CDR3aa: CASSPQQGREETQYF
j_gene: TRBJ2-5
len: 15
v_gene: TRBV11-2

CDR3aa: CASSLFVGGSNEKLFF
j_gene: TRBJ1-4
len: 16
v_gene: TRBV7-6

CDR3aa: CSVEWVGPYGYTF
j_gene: TRBJ1-2
len: 13
v_gene: TRBV29-1

CDR3aa: CASSSPQGGETQYF
j_gene: TRBJ2-5
len: 14
v_gene: TRBV6-5

CDR3aa: CASSQSPSGGKDTQYF
j_gene: TRBJ2-3
len: 16
v_gene: TRBV4-3

CDR3aa: CASSSQGTIPNTEAFF
j_gene: TRBJ1-1
len: 16
v_gene: TRBV7-9

CDR3aa: CSAGQPRGYYGYTF
j_gene: TRBJ1-2
len: 14
v_gene: TRBV20-1

CDR3aa: CSARAAFQETQYF
j_gene: TRBJ2-5
len: 13
v_gene: TRBV20-1

CDR3aa: CASRRVGSAGELFF
j_gene: TRBJ2-2
len: 14
v_gene: TRBV4-3

CDR3aa: CASSPGGSDEQFF
j_gene: TRBJ2-1
len: 13
v_gene: TRBV7-3

CDR3aa: CASSLWDTGPLETQYF
j_gene: TRBJ2-5
len: 16
v_gene: TRBV7-2

CDR3aa: CASSGDSENIQYF
j_gene: TRBJ2-4
len: 13
v_gene: TRBV5-1

CDR3aa: CASSDSDRGHYEQYF
j_gene: TRBJ2-7
len: 15
v_gene: TRBV7-9

CDR3aa: CASSLAGDSNQPQHF
j_gene: TRBJ1-5
len: 15
v_gene: TRBV5-1

CDR3aa: CASRPRVSYGYTF
j_gene: TRBJ1-2
len: 13
v_gene: TRBV6-5

CDR3aa: CASSVPGQGLDTQYF
j_gene: TRBJ2-3
len: 15
v_gene: TRBV5-1

CDR3aa: CSVELRDNEQYF
j_gene: TRBJ2-7
len: 12
v_gene: TRBV29-1

CDR3aa: CASSLGQLNTEAFF
j_gene: TRBJ1-1
len: 14
v_gene: TRBV7-8

CDR3aa: CASSYLIAVSMDTQYF
j_gene: TRBJ2-3
len: 16
v_gene: TRBV4-1

CDR3aa: CASSQRQGAGSTDTQYF
j_gene: TRBJ2-3
len: 17
v_gene: TRBV4-1